The 32 T cell receptor beta chains listed next were all sequenced from one sample in a study of identical twins. TCRdb re-derived calls from the 5' RACE reads in MiXCR, one entry per CDR3 protein. The table has hundreds of thousands of distinct CDR3 sequences, 24% seen once. These data are also associated with another study on T cells expressing NK-cell markers.

The source material was CD4+ T cells sorted from blood. The receptors were gathered from a woman aged 18-29 years in good health.

V usage is TRBV11-2 and J usage is TRBJ2-5, with D unresolved. CDR1 and CDR2 from the germline V gene are SGHAT and FQNNGV. Trimming shortened V by 4 bases and J by 4 bases, and 13 bases separated the two germline ends. The CDR3 extends over 14 amino acids. The CDR3 region is CASSYEWAAETQYF. In DNA, the CDR3 is TGTGCCAGCAGCTACGAGTGGGCGGCAGAGACCCAGTACTTC.

This clonotype was detected a few times. The V call is TRBV6-5, the J call TRBJ2-3; the D gene is possibly TRBD2 (6 bases). Between the trimmed V and J ends, which lost 2 bases and 5 bases, there was a span of 17 bases. Per germline, CDR1 MNHEY and CDR2 SVGAGI. This CDR3 contains 16 residues. The CDR3 protein is CASSYTNRLVLDTQYF. In nucleotides, the CDR3 is TGTGCCAGCAGTTACACAAACCGACTAGTCCTAGATACGCAGTATTTT.

This clonotype appeared once. This chain joins TRBV6-1 and TRBJ1-2; no reliable D call. Germline loops: CDR1 MNHNS, CDR2 SASEGT. This CDR3 is 13 amino acids long. With 6 bases removed from V and 4 bases from J, the gap between germline ends came to 12 bases. Here the CDR3 DNA reads TGTGCCAGCAGCGCTGAAAGAAGCTATGGCTACACCTTC. This sequence encodes CASSAERSYGYTF.

This clonotype was seen a handful of times. This rearrangement joins TRBV20-1 to TRBJ2-1; 11 nucleotides line up with TRBD2. The length of the CDR3 is 16 residues. After removal of 3 bases from V and 3 bases from J, the junction contained 7 bases not matched to a gene. Germline V gene sequence: CDR1 DFQATT, CDR2 SNEGSKA (reference sequence). The CDR3 DNA reads as TGCAGTGCTAGGAGGGGACTAGCGGAGAACTACAATGAGCAGTTCTTC. Encoded protein: CSARRGLAENYNEQFF.

This clonotype was found a few times. The chain employs TRBV6-4 and TRBJ1-5; D might be TRBD1 (6 bases). CDR1 is MRHNA, CDR2 SNTAGT, per germline. The V and J ends lost 3 bases and 6 bases respectively, with 12 bases between them. The CDR3 spans 14 residues. The DNA of the CDR3 is TGTGCCAGCAGTGAACAGGGACACGGTCAGCCCCAGCATTTT. This gives the protein CASSEQGHGQPQHF.

The rearrangement joins TRBV10-3 to TRBJ2-5, with TRBD1 identical over 7 bases. The CDR3 sequence is 13 residues long. Germline V gene sequence: CDR1 ENHRY, CDR2 SYGVKD. The junction had 4 bases not matched to a gene; V was cut back by 6 bases and J by 3 bases. The chain's CDR3 is CAIRNRGEETQYF. As DNA, the CDR3 is TGTGCCATCAGGAACAGGGGCGAAGAGACCCAGTACTTC.

The chain is built from TRBV6-6 and TRBJ2-3; D gene uncertain. Trimming stripped 5 bases from V and 5 bases from J, with 5 bases between. The CDR3 is made up of 11 amino acids. The germline V gene has CDR1 MNHNY and CDR2 SVGAGI (reference sequence). The CDR3 reads CASSTKDTQYF. The CDR3 nucleotides read TGTGCCAGCAGTACTAAAGATACGCAGTATTTT.

This rearrangement joins TRBV20-1 to TRBJ2-7; TRBD1 matches at 8 bases. The CDR3 runs 13 residues. Germline assignment: CDR1 DFQATT and CDR2 SNEGSKA (reference sequence). V gave up 4 bases and J gave up 2 bases; unmatched junction bases: 4. The DNA of the CDR3 is TGCAGTGCTAAGGGACAGGCGCCCTACGAGCAGTACTTC. Protein sequence: CSAKGQAPYEQYF.

This clonotype was detected only a few times. The rearrangement links TRBV11-2 to TRBJ2-1; no clear D. The germline CDR1 and CDR2 sequences are SGHAT and FQNNGV. This CDR3 spans 15 amino acids. Deletions cut 3 bases from V and 9 bases from J, with 18 bases between. For the CDR3, the DNA is TGTGCCAGCAGCTTCTCCCCTGCGGTTACAAGTGAGCAGTTCTTC. Its translation: CASSFSPAVTSEQFF. Based on the CDR3 plus reference TRBV11-2 and TRBJ2-1, the full variable domain is EAGVAQSPRYKIIEKRQSVAFWCNPISGHATLYWYQQILGQGPKLLIQFQNNGVVDDSQLPKDRFSAERLKGVDSTLKIQPAKLEDSAVYLCASSFSPAVTSEQFFGPGTRLTVL.

A few counts support this clonotype. The gene calls are TRBV2 and TRBJ1-1; 7 positions match TRBD1. J gave up 5 bases and V 8 bases, and 8 bases lay outside the gene matches. The germline gives CDR1 SNHLY, CDR2 FYNNEI. This CDR3 is built from 13 residues. CDR3 sequence (DNA): TGTGCCAGCTTTAAAGGGGGCCGGACTGAAGCTTTCTTT. Translation: CASFKGGRTEAFF.

The count of this clonotype is one. Compared with germline, one end of the junction differs, possibly owing to a read error. The chain has TRBV20-1 and TRBJ1-3, with 8 bases aligning to TRBD1. The germline CDR1 and CDR2 sequences are DFQATT and SNEGSKA (reference sequence). The CDR3 sequence is 14 residues long. In DNA, the CDR3 is TGCAGTGCTAGAGGGACAGGGCCTGGCAACACCATATATTTT. Amino acid sequence: CSARGTGPGNTIYF.

Worth noting for this clonotype: Because the CDR3's place on the DNA is in doubt, the DNA is left out and the CDR3 is given as listed by TCRdb. The V call is TRBV24-1, the J call TRBJ2-1; TRBD1 is taken as the D call from the table, unchecked against the DNA. From its first to its last residue, the CDR3 has 16 amino acids. Germline assignment: CDR1 KGHDR and CDR2 SFDVKD. CDR3 region: CATSDSGQGDPNEQFF.

This chain connects TRBV7-9 to TRBJ2-2; either TRBD1 or TRBD2 may supply D (5 bases each). Trimming took off 1 base at V and 6 bases at J, with 9 bases between the two ends. CDR1 and CDR2 (germline): SEHNR, FQNEAQ (reference sequence). This CDR3 is built from 14 residues. CDR3 in DNA: TGTGCCAGCAGCTTAGGGGGGATCCCCGGGGAGCTGTTTTTT. This codes for CASSLGGIPGELFF.

This clonotype was seen a few times. The J gene is TRBJ2-5, the V gene TRBV3-1; no definite D call. With 4 bases removed from V and 5 bases from J, the gap between germline ends came to 11 bases. Germline CDR1 reads LGHDT; CDR2 reads YNNKEL (reference sequence). CDR3 size: 13 residues. The CDR3 is CASSPERGETQYF. The CDR3 bases are TGTGCCAGCAGCCCGGAACGTGGGGAGACCCAGTACTTC.

The genes are TRBV19 and TRBJ2-3; D is unclear. The CDR3 totals 13 residues. V was shortened by 0 bases and J by 9 bases, with 10 bases between the two germline ends. Germline CDR1 is LNHDA and CDR2 is SQIVND (reference sequence). The CDR3 loop is CASSIEPRRTQYF. The CDR3 DNA reads TGTGCCAGTAGTATAGAACCCCGCCGCACGCAGTATTTT.

This clonotype was observed a handful of times. The V gene is TRBV6-1, the J gene TRBJ2-2; D is unclear. The CDR3 has 12 amino acids. Germline V CDR1 and CDR2: MNHNS, SASEGT. Trimming shortened V by 6 bases and J by 0 bases, and 2 bases separated the two germline ends. The CDR3 DNA reads as TGTGCCAGCAGGGCGAACACCGGGGAGCTGTTTTTT. Amino acids: CASRANTGELFF.

V is TRBV5-1 and J is TRBJ2-3; 8 positions agree with TRBD2. CDR3 length: 13 amino acids. Germline CDR1 and CDR2: SGHRS and YFSETQ. J gave up 4 bases and V 7 bases, and 5 bases lay outside the gene matches. The CDR3 loop reads CASADGGADTQYF. The CDR3, as DNA: TGCGCCAGCGCCGACGGGGGGGCAGATACGCAGTATTTT. The whole variable domain, filled in from reference TRBV5-1 and TRBJ2-3, reads KAGVTQTPRYLIKTRGQQVTLSCSPISGHRSVSWYQQTPGQGLQFLFEYFSETQRNKGNFPGRFSGRQFSNSRSEMNVSTLELGDSALYLCASADGGADTQYFGPGTRLTVL.

In its sample, this clonotype was seen a few times. This chain uses TRBV19 with TRBJ1-5; D is unresolved. The CDR3 contains 12 residues. V lost 6 bases and J 1 base, leaving 4 bases between the germline ends. Germline CDR1 and CDR2: LNHDA and SQIVND (reference sequence). DNA of the CDR3: TGTGCCAGTAGGTCGAGCAATCAGCCCCAGCATTTT. Translating gives CASRSSNQPQHF.

The rearrangement uses TRBV5-1 and TRBJ2-1; TRBD2 matches 9 bases. The CDR3 has 15 residues. The V gene's germline CDR1 is SGHRS and CDR2 YFSETQ. V shed 0 bases, J shed 4 bases, and the junction held 2 bases outside the gene matches. The CDR3 is CASSLGSGRYNEQFF. The CDR3 nucleotides read TGCGCCAGCAGCTTGGGTAGCGGGAGATACAATGAGCAGTTCTTC.

The J gene is TRBJ1-5, the V gene TRBV15, with D possibly being TRBD1 (6 bases). Germline loops: CDR1 LNHNV, CDR2 YYDKDF (reference sequence). This CDR3 contains 16 residues. V was shortened by 5 bases and J by 0 bases, with 14 bases between the two germline ends. The CDR3 bases are TGTGCCACCAGCGGAAACAGGGTTAATAGCAATCAGCCCCAGCATTTT. It translates to CATSGNRVNSNQPQHF.

The rearrangement links TRBV5-5 to TRBJ2-4; D is ambiguous. Germline CDR1 is SGHKS and CDR2 is YYEKEE (reference sequence). The CDR3 extends over 14 amino acids. The germline V and J ends were trimmed by 7 bases and 3 bases, with 14 bases remaining between them. The CDR3 DNA sequence: TGTGCCAGCGGCCCGGCGCCGGGCAAAAACATTCAGTACTTC. Protein sequence: CASGPAPGKNIQYF. The entire variable domain, with the rest obtained from reference TRBV5-5 and TRBJ2-4, is as follows: DAGVTQSPTHLIKTRGQQVTLRCSPISGHKSVSWYQQVLGQGPQFIFQYYEKEERGRGNFPDRFSARQFPNYSSELNVNALLLGDSALYLCASGPAPGKNIQYFGAGTRLSVL.

This clonotype showed up just a few times. V gene TRBV7-9 combines with J gene TRBJ2-1; no reliable D call. Germline-derived CDR1 and CDR2 are SEHNR and FQNEAQ (reference sequence). The CDR3 extends over 12 amino acids. V was shortened by 5 bases and J by 7 bases, with 9 bases between the two germline ends. CDR3 DNA: TGTGCCAGCAGCCAAACTACGAATGAGCAGTTCTTC. As protein: CASSQTTNEQFF.

V usage is TRBV29-1 and J usage is TRBJ2-3, with 9 bases lining up with TRBD1. V lost 6 bases, J lost 4 bases, and 2 bases stayed unmatched. Germline V lookup: CDR1 SQVTM, CDR2 ANQGSEA. This CDR3 contains 12 residues. The CDR3 nucleotides read TGCAGCGTCGACAGGGGGTCAGATACGCAGTATTTT. Its protein is CSVDRGSDTQYF.

This clonotype occurred many times. J is TRBJ2-3 and V is TRBV12-3 or TRBV12-4, with 10 bases that match TRBD2. The CDR3 extends over 16 amino acids. After removal of 6 bases from V and 0 bases from J, the junction contained 6 bases not matched to a gene. CDR3 amino acids: CASSPSGGGSTDTQYF. The CDR3 nucleotides are TGTGCCAGCAGCCCTAGCGGGGGTGGTAGCACAGATACGCAGTATTTT.

This clonotype was recorded a few times. V is TRBV25-1 and J is TRBJ1-1, with D perhaps TRBD1 (6 bases). V was pared by 3 bases and J by 3 bases, with 14 bases between. Germline values: CDR1 MGHDK, CDR2 SYGVNS. The CDR3 runs 15 residues. DNA for the CDR3: TGTGCCAGCAGTGACCCCCGAGGGGGGGACACTGAAGCTTTCTTT. Protein: CASSDPRGGDTEAFF.

This chain uses TRBV3-1 with TRBJ2-1; D is unclear. V gave up 2 bases and J gave up 3 bases, with 20 bases separating them. The CDR3 has 18 residues. Looked up from germline, CDR1 is LGHDT and CDR2 is YNNKEL (reference sequence). CDR3 nucleotides: TGTGCCAGCAGCCAAACTGTCTACGCCGGGCCCTTCTACAATGAGCAGTTCTTC. This codes for CASSQTVYAGPFYNEQFF.

Worth noting for this clonotype: The conserved phenylalanine or tryptophan normally closing the CDR3 is absent here, so this likely arose from a read error. The chain has TRBV10-3 and TRBJ2-3; D is possibly TRBD1 (6 bases). The germline V gene encodes CDR1 ENHRY and CDR2 SYGVKD. The CDR3 runs 15 residues. Trimming stripped 5 bases from V and 2 bases from J, with 14 bases between. The CDR3 spells CAISTSDRSTDTQYI. In DNA, the CDR3 is TGTGCCATCAGTACCTCAGACAGGTCCACAGATACGCAGTATATT.

This clonotype was seen a few times. V usage is TRBV6-5 and J usage is TRBJ2-7, with D perhaps TRBD2 (6 bases). From germline, CDR1 is MNHEY and CDR2 SVGAGI. Trimming pared 0 bases from V and 0 bases from J, leaving 9 bases between. This CDR3 region has 15 residues. Here the CDR3 reads CASSYSPGVSYEQYF. CDR3 DNA: TGTGCCAGCAGTTACTCTCCGGGGGTCTCCTACGAGCAGTACTTC.

The chain uses TRBV14 and TRBJ2-1, with D uncertain. The CDR3 consists of 18 residues. Germline V gene lookup returns CDR1 SGHDN and CDR2 FVKESK. Trimming cost V 0 bases and J 0 bases, with 15 bases left between them. The CDR3 nucleotides are TGTGCCAGCAGCCAAGATCTGTTGAGGTTTAGCTCCTACAATGAGCAGTTCTTC. As protein: CASSQDLLRFSSYNEQFF.

The V and J genes are TRBV6-1 and TRBJ2-3, with D possibly matching TRBD1 (6 bases). Trimming pared 11 bases from V and 3 bases from J, leaving 15 bases between. The V gene's germline CDR1 is MNHNS and CDR2 SASEGT. The CDR3 contains 13 residues. The CDR3 loop reads CAGNRAPTDTQYF. The CDR3 DNA reads TGTGCCGGAAACAGGGCCCCTACAGATACGCAGTATTTT.

The V gene is TRBV7-3, the J gene TRBJ1-1; D call uncertain. The V end lost 5 bases, the J end lost 1 base, and 8 bases lay between the germline ends. The length of the CDR3 is 13 residues. Germline loops: CDR1 SGHTA, CDR2 FQGTGA. The CDR3 DNA reads as TGTGCCAGCAGCAAGGAGGAGAACACTGAAGCTTTCTTT. It is translated as CASSKEENTEAFF.

V usage is TRBV7-6 and J usage is TRBJ2-7; a possible D gene is TRBD1 (7 bases). Germline CDR1 and CDR2: SGHVS and FNYEAQ. Trimming cost V 1 base and J 3 bases, with 16 bases left between them. This CDR3 is built from 16 residues. In DNA, the CDR3 is TGTGCCAGCAGCTTAGGACAGGGACTTCACAGCTACGAGCAGTACTTC. It specifies CASSLGQGLHSYEQYF.